This TCR beta chain was observed in a study of cytomegalovirus exposure and HLA in healthy donors. Study outcomes and limitations: The listing of roughly 160 TCR beta chains classed them as cytomegalovirus-associated.

This clone was recorded only once. Its antigen is currently unknown. The PCR ran on 60 Vbeta and 13 Jbeta primers. The method was immunoSEQ multiplex PCR; TCRdb's version includes in-frame clones alone and lacks a portion of them. The data hold 150,000 to 200,000 clones, with approximately 71% observed a single time. Losses at the gene ends were 4 bases for V and 4 bases for J; bases not matched to a gene: 8. CDR3 length equals 16 residues. Germline V CDR1 and CDR2: SGHTA, FQGNSA. The sequenced sample was PBMCs. The sequence was collected from a man younger than 45 in good health and CMV-seropositive. The chain is built from TRBV7-2 and TRBJ2-7, with 12 bases that match TRBD2. The CDR3 sequence is CASSSPSGRAGYEQYF. As DNA, the CDR3 is TGTGCCAGCAGCTCTCCTAGCGGGAGGGCAGGGTACGAGCAGTACTTC.